This TCR beta chain was profiled in a study of T-cell memory formation after mild COVID-19. Across the whole study: Largely, TCR clusters stayed within a single donor.

Regarding the study as a whole: Clones that got smaller from day 15 to 85 had even CD4/CD8, while clones growing later tipped toward CD4+. The study found contracting CD4+ clones mainly in CM and EM and contracting CD8+ clones in EMRA.

5'RACE primed at constant segments yielded TCR alpha and TCR beta cDNA libraries bearing sample barcodes and UMIs. TCRdb independently ran MiXCR on the 5' RACE reads; one entry per CDR3 protein. The repertoire holds around 470,000 distinct CDR3 sequences, with 20% as singletons. About this clonotype: As yet, its antigen is unknown.

The junction had 7 bases not matched to a gene; V was cut back by 6 bases and J by 4 bases. There are 16 residues in the CDR3. V usage is TRBV12-3 or TRBV12-4 and J usage is TRBJ2-1; 12 nucleotides line up with TRBD2. This TCR was sampled from an adult woman who had mild COVID-19 (a few samples of this study predate the infection). Cell type and time point are not known. The sample was PBMCs or a T cell subset sorted from them (not recorded which). In DNA, the CDR3 is TGTGCCAGCAGCCCCTGGGGGACTAGCGGGTACAATGAGCAGTTCTTC. Translated: CASSPWGTSGYNEQFF.